This entry describes one T cell receptor beta chain. Its antigen remains unidentified. These data originate in a study of shared clonotypes between healthy human individuals. Study findings and constraints: Represented genetic and exposure-history diversity was restricted by having few donors.

Assay used: immunoSEQ multiplex PCR; TCRdb lists only in-frame clones, some missing. The table includes fewer than 650,000 clones, about 79% detected once. CDR1 and CDR2 (germline): SGHAT, FQNNGV. With 8 bases clipped from V and 6 bases from J, the junction kept 7 bases outside the gene matches. The CDR3 spans 13 residues. The chain recombines TRBV11-2 with TRBJ2-5; 9 bases are a match to TRBD1. The material sequenced was PBMCs. The clonotype originates from a woman aged 40 to 50 in good health. Some clones in this sample may be carry-over from other donors' samples. CDR3 sequence reads: CASSTGTGQTQYF. The CDR3 DNA reads as TGTGCCAGCTCTACCGGGACAGGGCAGACCCAGTACTTC.